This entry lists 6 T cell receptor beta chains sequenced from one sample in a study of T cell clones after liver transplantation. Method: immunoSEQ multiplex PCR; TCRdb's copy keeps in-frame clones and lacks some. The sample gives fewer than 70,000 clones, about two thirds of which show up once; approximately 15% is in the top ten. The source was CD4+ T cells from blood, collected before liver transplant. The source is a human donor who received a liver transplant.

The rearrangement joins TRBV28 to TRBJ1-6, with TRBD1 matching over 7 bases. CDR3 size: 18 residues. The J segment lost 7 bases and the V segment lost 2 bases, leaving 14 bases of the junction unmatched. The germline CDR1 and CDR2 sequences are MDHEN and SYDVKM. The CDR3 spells CASSLGYRGPQGNSPLHF. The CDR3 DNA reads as TGTGCCAGCAGTTTAGGATATAGGGGGCCACAAGGGAATTCACCCCTCCACTTT.

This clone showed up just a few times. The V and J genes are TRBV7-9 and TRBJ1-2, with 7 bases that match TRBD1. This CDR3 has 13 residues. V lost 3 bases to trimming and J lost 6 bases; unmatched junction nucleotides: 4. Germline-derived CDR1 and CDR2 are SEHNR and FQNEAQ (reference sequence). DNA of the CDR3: TGTGCCAGCAGCTTGAGACAGGGCGATGGCTACACCTTC. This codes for CASSLRQGDGYTF.

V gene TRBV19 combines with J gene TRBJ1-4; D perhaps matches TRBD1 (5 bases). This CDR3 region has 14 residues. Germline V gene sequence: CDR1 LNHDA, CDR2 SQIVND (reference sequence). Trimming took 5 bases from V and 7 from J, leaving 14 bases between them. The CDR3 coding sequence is TGTGCCAGTAGTCAAACCGGGGGATTTGAAAAACTGTTTTTT. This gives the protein CASSQTGGFEKLFF.

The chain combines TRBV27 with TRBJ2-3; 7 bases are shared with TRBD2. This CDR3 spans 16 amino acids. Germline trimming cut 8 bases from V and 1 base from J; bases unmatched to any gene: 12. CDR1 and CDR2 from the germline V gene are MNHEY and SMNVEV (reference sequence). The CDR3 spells CASASSLLAGTDTQYF. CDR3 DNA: TGTGCCAGCGCTTCCTCCCTGCTAGCGGGCACAGATACGCAGTATTTT.

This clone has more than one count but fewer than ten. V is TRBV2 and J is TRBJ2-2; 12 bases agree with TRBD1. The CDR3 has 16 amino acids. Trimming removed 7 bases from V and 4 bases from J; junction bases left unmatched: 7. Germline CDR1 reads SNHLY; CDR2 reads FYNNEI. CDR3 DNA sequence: TGTGCCAGCACGCGGGACAGGGGGCCGACCACCGGGGAGCTGTTTTTT. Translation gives CASTRDRGPTTGELFF.

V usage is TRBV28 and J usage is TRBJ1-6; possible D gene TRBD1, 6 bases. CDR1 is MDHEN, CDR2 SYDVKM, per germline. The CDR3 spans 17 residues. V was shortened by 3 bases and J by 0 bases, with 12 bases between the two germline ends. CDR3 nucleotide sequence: TGTGCCAGCAGTTTGATGGGACATATCTCCTATAATTCACCCCTCCACTTT. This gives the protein CASSLMGHISYNSPLHF. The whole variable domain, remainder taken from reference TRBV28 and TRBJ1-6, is DVKVTQSSRYLVKRTGEKVFLECVQDMDHENMFWYRQDPGLGLRLIYFSYDVKMKEKGDIPEGYSVSREKKERFSLILESASTNQTSMYLCASSLMGHISYNSPLHFGNGTRLTVT.